Listed here is a single T cell receptor (beta chain). Its antigen is unknown. No qualities accompany the bases; no much larger clone lies one base away. To prepare the library, the immunoSEQ multiplex PCR assay was applied. A mixture of 60 forward primers for TCR Vbeta segments and 13 reverse primers for TCR Jbeta segments was used in the multiplex PCR. A multiplex PCR assay on genomic DNA amplified the CDR3 region of rearranged TCR beta genes. On the Illumina HiSeq System, the amplified TCR beta libraries were sequenced as 87-base-pair reads. The original pipeline was this. A later analysis counted about 76 million unique TCR beta chains across the 550 to 750 repertoires, and some 11 million of these chains were shared by at least two donors. A nearest-neighbor algorithm error-corrected the raw reads and collapsed the reads into unique sequences, merging closely related sequences to remove PCR and sequencing errors. Alignment of CDR3 sequences to IMGT reference sequences was used to assign V, D and J gene segments. For a sequence to be retained, a match of at least six nucleotides to both a V gene segment and a J gene segment was required. A rearrangement was called productive if the CDR3 had no stop codons and remained in frame with V and J, and every other rearrangement was called non-productive. CDR3 was defined according to IMGT convention as the region running from the second conserved V-encoded cysteine to the conserved J-encoded phenylalanine. The earlier analysis of about 560 of the donors excluded any sequence lacking an unambiguous match to a single V gene segment. In an earlier analysis of 450 to 700 of the donors, V segments were called functional above 56.7% productive rearrangements and were called segregating when the between-donor standard deviation exceeded 5%. A statistical classification framework was developed to diagnose cytomegalovirus status using the catalog of TCR beta chain sequences. In a later analysis, V and J genes were assigned by comparing TCR nucleotide sequences against IMGT/GENE-DB human TR gene sequences. Using the TCRdist pipeline, a later analysis assigned CDR3 sequences along with most-parsimonious VDJ recombination scenarios. A later analysis defined each TCR beta chain by its CDR3 amino acid sequence plus V-gene family, and excluded reads lacking a unique V-gene family. As a way to deal with suspected cross-contamination and a sequencing artifact, a later analysis dropped approximately 590 nucleotide sequences that were highly shared and had low generation probability. In a later analysis, a clonal expansion index was calculated for each public chain from normalized within-repertoire ranks of inferred template counts. Generation probabilities in a later analysis came from a VDJ recombination model fitted to out-of-frame rearrangements, and those results were checked against IGoR. In a later analysis, TCR-TCR, TCR-HLA and TCR-CMV co-occurrence was scored with hypergeometric tests, and a repertoire-size bias correction was applied to TCR pairs. A later analysis estimated false discovery rates by permuting HLA or CMV assignments 20 times. In a later analysis, co-occurring TCRs were grouped with DBSCAN, and TCRdist sequence similarity was added when clustering was performed within HLA-allele-positive subsets. Repertoires with fewer than 30,000 or more than 120,000 public chains were left out of co-occurrence clustering, as were five repertoires with anomalous nucleotide sharing. This is the immuneACCESS table as TCRdb keeps it, with only in-frame sequences that have V and J called. A part of the clones is gone; compared with another copy, unresolved V genes explain less than half, and the rest is unexplained. V, J and clone size are taken as reported in that table, and D and trimming were inferred from the DNA itself. This sample is represented by more than 110,000 clones; about 80% of them were singletons. The ten largest clones add up to about 5% of the sample.

This entry is derived from a study of cytomegalovirus exposure and HLA in healthy donors (dated by TCRdb to 2015 to 2018). Describing the broader study: According to an earlier analysis of around 600 of the donors, about 190 million T cells yielded some 120 million unique TCR beta sequences and about 300 Gb of sequence data. HLA typing included class I and class II loci at four-digit resolution. All discovery cohort repertoires had been generated using a single sequencing platform. Across about 370 genotyped donors of the cohort, an average of about 240,000 unique TCR beta nucleotide sequences per donor were sequenced, and 15% to 20% of those sequences were non-productive. To predict cytomegalovirus infection status, the study combined high-throughput TCR immunosequencing, statistical association of individual TCRs with disease status, and machine learning. Roughly 320 gigabases of sequencing data and approximately 92 million unique TCR sequences made up an early release that covered several hundred HLA-typed donors. A later genetic analysis took genome-wide SNP genotypes for about 65% of the 666 donors and used that subset as a discovery cohort. Along with the approximately 650-subject first cohort, a separate validation cohort of some 130 different subjects was used. Rather than drawing on any new phenotypic data, the later analysis identified candidate immune exposures from TCR beta sequences and the way those sequences occurred across donors. Typing coverage varied by locus: 629-630 donors for A, B, C, DRB1 and DQB1; roughly 510 for DQA1; some 610 for DPA1; approximately 470 for DPB1. A few DR-DQ haplotypes were treated as single units for association and clustering because of strong linkage in the cohort. In an earlier analysis of roughly 580 of the donors, high-throughput TCR beta sequencing was used to judge whether each TCR beta V gene segment behaved as functional or pseudogenic. A later analysis re-examined previously published TCR beta repertoires from several hundred donors and added high-resolution HLA genotyping to investigate patterns of TCR occurrence. Donor age, sex, ethnicity and CMV serostatus were compiled alongside the repertoire data. Of the roughly 410 genotyped donors, approximately 80% were placed in the genetic ancestry cluster associated with self-reported Caucasian donors. Using immunosequencing, the study profiled T cell repertoires from fewer than 850 subjects and related those repertoires to cytomegalovirus serostatus. The study aimed to test whether cataloging public T cell receptors could reveal signatures of past pathogen exposure. Broad study findings and their caveats: At a false discovery rate of 0.05, a later analysis linked around 15,000 TCR beta sequences to specific HLA alleles. Some 15 rarely observed V segments, including chromosome 9 orphons, were excluded from the earlier analysis of a few hundred of the donors because counts were too low. In a later analysis, several top co-occurrence clusters were reported to appear linked to parvovirus B19, influenza, CMV and Epstein-Barr virus. A further reported finding was that TCR beta sequences accurately predicted the HLA-A and HLA-B alleles for most subjects in the first cohort. Across donors, most TCR sequences were observed very rarely, whereas some public TCRs were present in many individuals. Compared with equally common non-associated chains, HLA-associated TCR beta chains in a later analysis were more clonally expanded and had lower generation probabilities. An earlier analysis of 450 to 750 of the donors showed that most TCR beta V segments appeared in productive rearrangements either about 90% or about 30% of the time, which broadly matched IMGT annotations. The authors suggested that the approach could potentially be extended to other disease states and immunological phenotypes. Linkage disequilibrium might explain the correlated functional status among segregating V segments, but an unknown experimental factor could not be ruled out. Because the 87-base-pair reads could not distinguish some IMGT-functional V segments, including TRBV6-2 and TRBV6-3, those segments were excluded. Presence/absence analyses assumed roughly uniform sequencing depth across donors, an assumption that may not hold. V-gene and J-gene trimming of TCR beta chains was associated with a missense DCLRE1C variant in a later genetic analysis, and the association was replicated in an independent cohort. The study listed 150 to 200 TCR beta chains as associated with cytomegalovirus. Because HLA typing was missing for some donors at each locus, association tests included only the typed subset. According to a later analysis, TCR association rates differed among HLA loci, with DRB1 alleles showing the most associated TCRs and HLA-C alleles showing the fewest. This cohort had only TCR beta chains sequenced, and the lack of alpha or paired-chain data limited which features could be detected. In a later genetic analysis, fewer N-insertions in productive TCRs were reported among donors in an Asian-associated ancestry cluster than the approximately 710-donor mean. For the cohort, immune exposure information was limited to CMV serostatus. The classifier was reported to diagnose cytomegalovirus status with high specificity and sensitivity in both the original cohort and the validation cohort. Assigning TCR associations to individual alleles was difficult when HLA alleles, especially DR and DQ, strongly co-occurred. The sequencing pipeline was judged likely to have produced a cluster of highly shared sequence variants as a technical artifact. In vitro tests confirmed that a few of the cytomegalovirus-associated TCR beta chains recognize cytomegalovirus antigens. In a later analysis, most CMV-associated TCR beta chains were found to appear HLA-restricted, with HLA associations seemingly driven largely by CMV exposure.

The cohort consisted of approximately 670 healthy bone marrow donors. Cohort members were all nominally healthy when sampled, although unrecorded immune exposures were likely present. The donor was CMV seronegative and was included in the group of over 300 seronegative cohort members. A peripheral blood sample was provided by each donor, and peripheral blood mononuclear cells were used for TCR beta sequencing. The Qiagen DNeasy Blood Extraction Kit was used to extract genomic DNA from the blood cell samples. From a lookup of the germline V gene, CDR1 and CDR2 are MNHEY and SVGAGI. From the cysteine up to the phenylalanine, the CDR3 has a length of 13 residues. Only the CDR3 part of the read is kept: 39 bases, read in frame from the first base. V is shortened by 0 bases, J by 7 bases, and the region joining them spans 9 bases.

Sequenced sample: PBMCs. The origin of this receptor is a male donor in good health and CMV-seronegative. The chain joins TRBV6-5 to TRBJ1-2; TRBD1 is a weak D gene call, 6 bases matching. The CDR3 region has the sequence CASSYSDSSGYTF. The DNA reads as follows: TGTGCCAGCAGTTACTCGGACAGCTCTGGCTACACCTTC.